This T cell receptor beta chain was retrieved from a study of vaccination effects on CD4 cells after COVID-19. TCRdb's table, derived via immunoSEQ multiplex PCR, lists solely in-frame clones and lacks some. The sample has under 55,000 clones, approximately 79% seen once. Findings and limits, study-wide: Just 1 of 255 vaccine-induced clones in healthy recipients was cross-reactive.

Antigen-specific CD4+ T cells were first expanded with viral peptide pools by the ViraFEST assay and only then sequenced. The authors isolated CD4+ T cells after around 11 days of culture. Having tested negative for nucleocapsid antibodies, the vaccine recipients showed no prior SARS-CoV-2 infection. With V trimmed by 0 bases and J by 8 bases, 5 bases remained unmatched. The CDR3 sequence is 14 residues long. Germline values: CDR1 MNHNS, CDR2 SASEGT. Details on this clone: Its antigen is undetermined.

This receptor was obtained from a human donor who received a COVID-19 vaccine. This specimen was CD4+ T cells from PBMCs cultured with HCoV-OC43 spike peptides, taken before COVID-19 vaccination. The subset: HCoV-OC43 spike overlapping peptide pool stimulation. The chain is built from TRBV6-1 and TRBJ1-2, with 8 positions matching TRBD1. The CDR3 protein is CASSEAGQGAGYTF. The CDR3 coding sequence is TGTGCCAGCAGTGAAGCAGGGCAGGGGGCCGGCTACACCTTC.